This T cell receptor beta chain is from a study of T cell responses to AZD1222 COVID-19 vaccine. This clone has ten or more counts. This CDR3 contains 14 residues. Germline loops: CDR1 SGHTA, CDR2 FQGNSA. V lost 6 bases to trimming and J lost 2 bases; unmatched junction nucleotides: 3. Using immunoSEQ multiplex PCR, the repertoire was profiled, and TCRdb retains in-frame clones only, with some absent. The sample has 160,000 or so clones; about 87% are singletons. The TCR was taken from an adult who received the AZD1222 COVID-19 vaccine. This rearrangement joins TRBV7-2 to TRBJ1-5; 8 bases align to TRBD1. The sequencing here drew on peripheral blood, taken 28 days after the second AZD1222 dose. The chain's CDR3 is CASRRQGRNQPQHF. CDR3 bases: TGTGCCAGCAGGAGACAGGGGCGCAATCAGCCCCAGCATTTT.